This entry is about one T cell receptor beta chain. The target antigen is unknown. The sample is drawn from a study of shared clonotypes between healthy human individuals. Here immunoSEQ multiplex PCR was the method, and the copy in TCRdb shows in-frame clones only, minus some. In the table there are approximately 2.3 million clones, approximately 95% of which are singletons. Study results and limitations: Some naive CD4 clonotypes, roughly 5%, turned up in common across several donors.

The CDR3 consists of 15 residues. Losses at the gene ends were 4 bases for V and 8 bases for J; bases not matched to a gene: 10. Germline V CDR1 and CDR2: SGDLS, YYNGEE. Sequenced: naive CD4+ T cells from PBMCs. Subset given: CD45RA+ positively selected. This chain links TRBV9 with TRBJ2-2, with 8 nucleotides matching TRBD1. The receptor was isolated from a man between 18 and 29 years old in good health. Some clones in this sample may be carry-over from other donors' samples. This CDR3 is CASSSYQGAGGELFF. Here the CDR3 DNA reads TGTGCCAGCAGCTCTTACCAGGGGGCAGGAGGGGAGCTGTTTTTT.